Each of the 2 T cell receptor beta chains below was sequenced from the same sample in a study of CD8+ T cells in alopecia areata. cDNA serving as the sequencing template came from extracted, reverse transcribed RNA. Measured with immunoSEQ multiplex PCR; TCRdb has only the in-frame clones, and not every one. The sample holds about 110,000 clones, and no clone turns up only once. The sample consisted of lesional skin. The receptors derive from a C3H/HeJ mouse with alopecia areata. Strain haplotype (MHC): H2-k.

Comment on this clone: Mouse names are used for the genes. Read sequence stops 4 residues before the CDR3 end, and the germline J gene provides the missing end. The chain combines TRBV13-1 with TRBJ2-7, with 12 positions matching TRBD2. From germline, CDR1 is NSHNY and CDR2 SYGAGN. With V trimmed by 3 bases and J by 2 bases, 6 bases remained unmatched. The CDR3 is 16 residues long. Incomplete CDR3 DNA: TGTGCCAGCAGTGTCGACTGGGGGGGCGCACCCTAT. This encodes CASSVDWGGAPY. The full CDR3 reads CASSVDWGGAPYEQYF.

This clone was recorded a few times. Each gene name is a mouse one. The CDR3 goes on 4 residues after the read ends, and that part is filled in from the germline J gene. The chain recombines TRBV13-3 with TRBJ1-1; TRBD1 aligns across 10 bases. This CDR3 is built from 14 residues. Germline CDR1 and CDR2: NNHDY and SYVADS. V dropped 5 bases and J dropped 3; count of bases not matched to a gene: 4. CDR3 sequence reads: CASSVTGGDTEVFF. The CDR3 DNA, read in part, is TGTGCCAGCAGCGTGACAGGGGGCGACACA.